This T cell receptor (beta chain) was obtained from a study of metastatic and nonmetastatic thyroid tumors. Study at large: Patients with malignant and benign thyroid disease provided blood and tumor or nodule tissue, whose repertoires were compared.

Note on this clone: Antigen: not known.

Original analysis: Clinicopathological groups supplied CDR3 differences that were used to build a distant-metastasis classifier for papillary thyroid cancer. TCRdb re-processed the PCR reads through MiXCR. The V and J calls come from TCRdb's annotation, not from the publication. The repertoire holds around 28,000 clones, around 13% seen once, with roughly 5.3% in the top ten. Regarding the study as a whole: Significantly greater TCR beta diversity was reportedly found in malignant thyroid tumors than in benign nodules (in blood and tumor).

No patient had received any treatment before thyroid surgery. The clonotype originates from a female donor with papillary thyroid cancer or a benign thyroid nodule (not recorded which). Some clones in this sample may be carry-over from other donors' samples. The specimen sequenced was blood.

The CDR3: CASSTNTETQYF. The CDR3, as DNA: TGTGCCAGCAGTACAAACACAGAGACCCAGTACTTC. The rearrangement joins TRBV27 to TRBJ2-5; D uncertain. The CDR3 is 12 residues long. V dropped 5 bases and J dropped 4 bases, with 8 bases sitting between them. Germline V gives CDR1 MNHEY, CDR2 SMNVEV (reference sequence).